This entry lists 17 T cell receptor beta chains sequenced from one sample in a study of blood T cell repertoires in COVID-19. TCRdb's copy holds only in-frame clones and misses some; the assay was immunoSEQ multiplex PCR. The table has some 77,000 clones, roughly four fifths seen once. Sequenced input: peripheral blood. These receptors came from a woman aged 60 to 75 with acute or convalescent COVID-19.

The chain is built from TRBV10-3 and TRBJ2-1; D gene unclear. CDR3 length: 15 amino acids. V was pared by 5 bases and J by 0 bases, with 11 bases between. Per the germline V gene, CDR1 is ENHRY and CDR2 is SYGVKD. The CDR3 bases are TGTGCCATCAGTCCCGACCTAGGCTCCTACAATGAGCAGTTCTTC. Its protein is CAISPDLGSYNEQFF.

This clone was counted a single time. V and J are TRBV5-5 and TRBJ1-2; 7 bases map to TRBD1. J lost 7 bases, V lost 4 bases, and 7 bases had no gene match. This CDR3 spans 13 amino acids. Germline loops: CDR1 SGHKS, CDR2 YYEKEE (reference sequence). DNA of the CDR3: TGTGCCAGCAGCATTAACAGGGGAGCTGGCTACACCTTC. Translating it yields CASSINRGAGYTF.

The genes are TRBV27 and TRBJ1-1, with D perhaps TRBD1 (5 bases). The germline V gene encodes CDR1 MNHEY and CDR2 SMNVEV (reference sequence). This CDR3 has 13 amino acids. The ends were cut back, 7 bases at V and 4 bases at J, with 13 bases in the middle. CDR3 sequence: CASKPGGGTEAFF. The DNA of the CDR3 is TGTGCCAGCAAGCCGGGGGGAGGCACTGAAGCTTTCTTT.

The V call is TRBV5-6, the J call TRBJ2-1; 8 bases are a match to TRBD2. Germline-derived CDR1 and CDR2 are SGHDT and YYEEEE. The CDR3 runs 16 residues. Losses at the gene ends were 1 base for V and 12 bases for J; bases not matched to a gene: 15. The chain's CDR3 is CASSLPGGGALYGQFF. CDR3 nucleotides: TGTGCCAGCAGCTTGCCGGGAGGGGGGGCCTTGTATGGGCAGTTCTTC.

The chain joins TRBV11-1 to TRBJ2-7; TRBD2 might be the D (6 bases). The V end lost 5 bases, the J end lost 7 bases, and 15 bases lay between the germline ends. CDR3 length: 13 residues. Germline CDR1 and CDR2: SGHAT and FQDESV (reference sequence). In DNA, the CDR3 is TGTGCCAGCAGCGCGGAGCTAGCGAAGGAGCAGTACTTC. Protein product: CASSAELAKEQYF. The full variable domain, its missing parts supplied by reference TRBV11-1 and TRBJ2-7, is EAEVAQSPRYKITEKSQAVAFWCDPISGHATLYWYRQILGQGPELLVQFQDESVVDDSQLPKDRFSAERLKGVDSTLKIQPAELGDSAMYLCASSAELAKEQYFGPGTRLTVT.

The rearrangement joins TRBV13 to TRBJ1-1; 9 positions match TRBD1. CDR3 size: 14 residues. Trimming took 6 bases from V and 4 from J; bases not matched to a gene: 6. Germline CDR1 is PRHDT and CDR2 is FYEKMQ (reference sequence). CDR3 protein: CASRNRGPVTEAFF. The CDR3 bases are TGTGCCAGCAGAAACAGGGGGCCGGTCACTGAAGCTTTCTTT.

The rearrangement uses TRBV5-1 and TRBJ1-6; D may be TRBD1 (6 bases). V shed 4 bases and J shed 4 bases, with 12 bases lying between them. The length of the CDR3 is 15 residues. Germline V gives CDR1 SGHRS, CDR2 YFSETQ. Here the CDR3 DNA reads TGCGCCAGCAGCCCTGGGACATCTTATAATTCACCCCTCCACTTT. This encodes CASSPGTSYNSPLHF.

The CDR3 DNA follows: TGCGCCAGCAGCCAAGAACCCCTGAGGTCACTAGCGGGAGGGTCCTACGAGCAGTACTTC. As protein: CASSQEPLRSLAGGSYEQYF. J is TRBJ2-7 and V is TRBV4-1; TRBD2 agrees at 13 bases. CDR1 and CDR2 from the germline V gene are MGHRA and YSYEKL. V lost 0 bases and J lost 1; bases outside the gene matches: 12. The CDR3 extends over 20 amino acids.

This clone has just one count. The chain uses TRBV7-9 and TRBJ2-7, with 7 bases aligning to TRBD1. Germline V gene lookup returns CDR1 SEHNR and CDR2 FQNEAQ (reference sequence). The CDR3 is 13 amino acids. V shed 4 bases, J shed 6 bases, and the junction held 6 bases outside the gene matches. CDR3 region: CASSSGWDSEQYF. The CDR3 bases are TGTGCCAGCAGCTCTGGCTGGGACAGCGAGCAGTACTTC.

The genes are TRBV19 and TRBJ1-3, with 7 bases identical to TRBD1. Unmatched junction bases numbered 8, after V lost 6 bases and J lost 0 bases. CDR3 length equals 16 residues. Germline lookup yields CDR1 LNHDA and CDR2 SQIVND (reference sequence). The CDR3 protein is CASSPGQVLSGNTIYF. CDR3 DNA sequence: TGTGCCAGTAGCCCAGGACAGGTTCTCTCTGGAAACACCATATATTTT.

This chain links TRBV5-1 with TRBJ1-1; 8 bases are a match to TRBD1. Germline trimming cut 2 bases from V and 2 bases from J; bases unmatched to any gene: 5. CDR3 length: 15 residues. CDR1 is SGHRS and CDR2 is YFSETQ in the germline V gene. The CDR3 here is CASSFSGQGNTEAFF. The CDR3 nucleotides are TGCGCCAGCAGCTTTTCAGGACAGGGAAACACTGAAGCTTTCTTT.

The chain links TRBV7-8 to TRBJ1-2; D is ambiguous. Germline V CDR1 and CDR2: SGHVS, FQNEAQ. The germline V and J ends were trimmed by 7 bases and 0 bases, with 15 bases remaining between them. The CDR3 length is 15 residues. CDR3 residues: CASTRLKTANYGYTF. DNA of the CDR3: TGTGCCAGCACCAGACTTAAGACCGCTAACTATGGCTACACCTTC.

DNA of the CDR3: TGTGCCAGTAGGAATCCAGGGAGGGTGGAGGAGCCCCAGCATTTT. It is translated as CASRNPGRVEEPQHF. This chain connects TRBV19 to TRBJ1-5; D may be TRBD1 (5 bases). V lost 6 bases, J lost 8 bases, and 20 bases lay in between. This CDR3 is 15 amino acids long. Germline assignment: CDR1 LNHDA and CDR2 SQIVND (reference sequence).

CDR3 sequence: CASSWAAGVNTEAFF. The DNA of the CDR3 is TGTGCCAGCAGCTGGGCTGCAGGGGTGAACACTGAAGCTTTCTTT. The chain has TRBV5-4 and TRBJ1-1; D is perhaps TRBD1 (6 bases). V was trimmed by 3 bases and J by 0 bases, leaving 12 bases between them. CDR1 and CDR2 from the germline V gene are SGHNT and YYREEE (reference sequence). The length of the CDR3 is 15 residues. The complete variable domain, with remaining parts taken from reference TRBV5-4 and TRBJ1-1, reads ETGVTQSPTHLIKTRGQQVTLRCSSQSGHNTVSWYQQALGQGPQFIFQYYREEENGRGNFPPRFSGLQFPNYSSELNVNALELDDSALYLCASSWAAGVNTEAFFGQGTRLTVV.

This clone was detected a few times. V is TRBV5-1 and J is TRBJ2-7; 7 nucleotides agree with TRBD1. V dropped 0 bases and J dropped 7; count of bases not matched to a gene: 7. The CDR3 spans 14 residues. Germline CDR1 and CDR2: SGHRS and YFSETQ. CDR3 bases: TGCGCCAGCAGCTTGGGGACAGGTTCTGGGGAGCAGTACTTC. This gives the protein CASSLGTGSGEQYF.

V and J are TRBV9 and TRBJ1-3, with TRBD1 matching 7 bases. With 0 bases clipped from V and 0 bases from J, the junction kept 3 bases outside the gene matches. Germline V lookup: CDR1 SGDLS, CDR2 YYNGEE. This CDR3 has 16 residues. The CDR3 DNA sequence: TGTGCCAGCAGCGTAGGAGGGACAGCCTCTGGAAACACCATATATTTT. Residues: CASSVGGTASGNTIYF.

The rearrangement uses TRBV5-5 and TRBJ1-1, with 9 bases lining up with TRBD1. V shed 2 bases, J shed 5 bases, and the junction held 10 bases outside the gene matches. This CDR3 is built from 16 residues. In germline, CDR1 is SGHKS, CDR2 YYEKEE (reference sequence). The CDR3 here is CASSFPSTGGRTEAFF. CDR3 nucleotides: TGTGCCAGCAGCTTTCCCTCGACAGGGGGGAGAACTGAAGCTTTCTTT.